These T cell receptor beta chains were read from a single sample in a study of PD-1 blockade in classical Hodgkin lymphoma. TCRdb's table, derived via immunoSEQ multiplex PCR, lists solely in-frame clones and lacks some. The profile covers nearly 25,000 clones, with less than 75% appearing a single time and approximately 30% taken by the ten largest. The material was peripheral blood mononuclear cells (PBMCs), obtained before the fourth cycle of nivolumab. The receptors were sampled from a human donor with classical Hodgkin lymphoma. Both conserved end residues are part of each CDR3. A D gene is named only where the DNA matches it firmly. Not all rows give a size; the values are once, few, many and, for expanded clones, a class.

>TRBV5-1|few|TRBJ1-1|-|14
CASSLGWENTEAFF
TGCGCCAGCAGCTTGGGCTGGGAGAACACTGAAGCTTTCTTT
>TRBV6-6|-|TRBJ2-3|-|12
CAVGGYTDTQYF
TGTGCCGTCGGCGGCTACACAGATACGCAGTATTTT
>TRBV11-3|once|TRBJ1-2|-|13
CASSFQTNYGYTF
TGTGCCAGCAGCTTCCAAACTAACTATGGCTACACCTTC
>TRBV2|-|TRBJ1-1|TRBD1|14
CASSEMTGYTEAFF
TGTGCCAGCAGCGAGATGACAGGGTACACTGAAGCTTTCTTT
>TRBV7-9|-|TRBJ1-3|-|12
CASSLFLTGIYF
TGTGCCAGCAGCCTCTTTTTGACTGGCATATATTTT
>TRBV7-2|-|TRBJ2-2|TRBD1|15
CASSWDRGGTGELFF
TGTGCCAGCAGCTGGGACAGGGGAGGCACCGGGGAGCTGTTTTTT
>TRBV9|-|TRBJ1-1|-|14
CASSLGLPNTEAFF
TGTGCCAGCAGCCTGGGACTGCCGAACACTGAAGCTTTCTTT
>TRBV4-1|-|TRBJ1-2|TRBD1|15
CASSSRTGSDYGYTF
TGCGCCAGCAGCTCCCGGACAGGGTCGGACTATGGCTACACCTTC
>TRBV13|large|TRBJ1-1|-|11
CASSSYTEAFF
TGTGCCAGCAGCTCCTACACTGAAGCTTTCTTT
>TRBV7-6|-|TRBJ2-3|-|16
CASSPGDITSTDTQYF
TGTGCCAGCAGCCCCGGCGACATAACTAGCACAGATACGCAGTATTTT
>TRBV18|-|TRBJ2-7|-|12
CASSPNPYEQYF
TGTGCCAGCTCACCAAATCCCTACGAGCAGTACTTC
>TRBV9|-|TRBJ2-7|-|13
CASSVDLFYEQYF
TGTGCCAGCAGCGTCGACCTATTCTACGAGCAGTACTTC
>TRBV9|-|TRBJ2-3|TRBD2|16
CASSVRGDSGSDTQYF
TGTGCCAGCAGCGTTCGGGGGGATTCGGGATCAGATACGCAGTATTTT
>TRBV5-6|-|TRBJ1-1|-|14
CASSLAGGHTEAFF
TGTGCCAGCAGCTTAGCGGGAGGACATACTGAAGCTTTCTTT
>TRBV6-1|few|TRBJ1-5|TRBD1|16
CASSESPGQGNQPQHF
TGTGCCAGCAGTGAATCCCCCGGACAGGGCAATCAGCCCCAGCATTTT
>TRBV2|once|TRBJ2-6|TRBD1|17
CASRQGQGRSGANVLTF
TGTGCCAGCAGGCAGGGACAGGGAAGGTCTGGGGCCAACGTCCTGACTTTC
>TRBV7-8|once|TRBJ1-2|-|15
CASSLGTASSYGYTF
TGTGCCAGCAGCTTAGGAACCGCATCGAGCTATGGCTACACCTTC
>TRBV28|-|TRBJ1-4|-|16
CASSSTQGSGREKLFF
TGTGCCAGCAGCTCAACGCAAGGGTCAGGTAGAGAAAAACTGTTTTTT
>TRBV29-1|-|TRBJ2-3|TRBD1|16
CSVEPFRDRVADTQYF
TGCAGCGTTGAACCTTTCCGGGACAGGGTTGCAGATACGCAGTATTTT
>TRBV30|few|TRBJ2-1|-|11
CAWSLDFKQFF
TGTGCCTGGAGTCTAGATTTCAAGCAGTTCTTC
>TRBV2|-|TRBJ2-2|-|15
CASSASRGNTGELFF
TGTGCCAGCAGTGCGAGCAGGGGGAACACCGGGGAGCTGTTTTTT
>TRBV27|few|TRBJ1-6|-|17
CASSLIREGASNSPLHF
TGTGCCAGCAGTTTAATAAGGGAGGGTGCTTCAAATTCACCCCTCCACTTT
>TRBV4-3|once|TRBJ2-1|-|15
CASSRDASSYNEQFF
TGCGCCAGCAGCCGCGACGCGTCTTCCTACAATGAGCAGTTCTTC
>TRBV4-1|once|TRBJ2-6|-|18
CASSQEPLSGSGANVLTF
TGCGCCAGCAGCCAAGAACCGCTATCTGGCTCAGGGGCCAACGTCCTGACTTTC
>TRBV9|-|TRBJ2-3|TRBD2|16
CASSVGLADNTDTQYF
TGTGCCAGCAGCGTAGGGCTAGCGGACAACACAGATACGCAGTATTTT
>TRBV6-6|-|TRBJ1-5|TRBD1|15
CASSLGQEPWQPQHF
TGTGCCAGCAGTCTTGGACAGGAACCATGGCAGCCCCAGCATTTT
>TRBV6-6|medium-sized|TRBJ1-3|-|16
CASSPHRGDVRNTIYF
TGTGCCAGCAGCCCACATCGAGGGGATGTTCGAAACACCATATATTTT
>TRBV28|-|TRBJ1-5|-|18
CASSFRTVSTFSNQPQHF
TGTGCCAGCAGTTTTCGGACAGTCTCGACCTTTAGCAATCAGCCCCAGCATTTT
>TRBV9|-|TRBJ2-5|-|15
CASSPPGHNRETQYF
TGTGCCAGCAGCCCTCCGGGACATAATCGGGAGACCCAGTACTTC
>TRBV5-1|-|TRBJ2-3|-|16
CASSLDPGPSTDTQYF
TGCGCCAGCAGCTTGGACCCGGGGCCTAGCACAGATACGCAGTATTTT
>TRBV4-2|-|TRBJ2-7|TRBD2|15
CASSQENGGGYEQYF
TGTGCCAGCAGCCAAGAAAATGGCGGGGGCTACGAGCAGTACTTC
>TRBV19|medium-sized|TRBJ1-2|TRBD1|14
CASSKRQGDYGYTF
TGTGCCAGTAGTAAACGGCAGGGGGACTATGGCTACACCTTC
>TRBV5-1|-|TRBJ2-3|-|12
CASSQSTDTQYF
TGCGCCAGCAGCCAATCCACAGATACGCAGTATTTT
>TRBV30|few|TRBJ2-1|-|11
CAWSPQTEQFF
TGTGCCTGGAGTCCTCAGACCGAGCAGTTCTTC
>TRBV2|-|TRBJ1-1|-|15
CASSPDRHMNTEAFF
TGTGCCAGCAGTCCAGACAGACACATGAACACTGAAGCTTTCTTT
>TRBV15|-|TRBJ1-5|-|12
CATSRDAQPQHF
TGTGCCACCAGCAGAGATGCCCAGCCCCAGCATTTT
>TRBV5-4|-|TRBJ2-3|TRBD2|18
CASSPKLGLAGASDTQYF
TGTGCCAGCAGCCCGAAATTGGGACTAGCGGGGGCCTCAGATACGCAGTATTTT
>TRBV7-8|-|TRBJ2-1|TRBD2|15
CASSDSGGTLDEQFF
TGTGCCAGCAGCGATAGCGGGGGAACTCTAGATGAGCAGTTCTTC
>TRBV18|-|TRBJ1-2|TRBD1|14
CASSPGQGLVGYTF
TGTGCCAGCTCACCGGGACAGGGTTTAGTTGGCTACACCTTC
>TRBV6-5|-|TRBJ2-5|-|14
CATRYGGTQETQYF
TGTGCCACTCGGTACGGAGGAACCCAAGAGACCCAGTACTTC